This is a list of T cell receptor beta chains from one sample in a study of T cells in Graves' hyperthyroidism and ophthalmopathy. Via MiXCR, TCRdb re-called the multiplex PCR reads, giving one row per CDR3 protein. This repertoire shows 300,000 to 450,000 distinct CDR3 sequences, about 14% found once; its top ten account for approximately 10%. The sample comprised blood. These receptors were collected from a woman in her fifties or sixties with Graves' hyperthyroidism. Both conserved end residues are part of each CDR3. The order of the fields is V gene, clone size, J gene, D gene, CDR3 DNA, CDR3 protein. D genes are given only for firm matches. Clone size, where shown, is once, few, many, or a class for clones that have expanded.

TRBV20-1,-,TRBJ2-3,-,TGCAGTGCTAGAGATTCGAGCGAATACACAGATACGCAGTATTTT,CSARDSSEYTDTQYF
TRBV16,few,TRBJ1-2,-,TGTGCCAGCAGCCAAAATGGAGGACCTACCTATGGCTACACCTTC,CASSQNGGPTYGYTF
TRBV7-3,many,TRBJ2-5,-,TGTGCCAGCAGTACCTCCGGGGGCCAAGAGACCCAGTACTTC,CASSTSGGQETQYF
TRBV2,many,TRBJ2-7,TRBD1,TGTGCCAGCAGACGGGACAGGGGTTACGAGCAGTACTTC,CASRRDRGYEQYF
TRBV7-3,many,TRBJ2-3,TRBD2,TGTGCCAGCAGCTATTTAGCGGGAAGCACAGATACGCAGTATTTT,CASSYLAGSTDTQYF
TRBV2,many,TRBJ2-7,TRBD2,TGTGCCAGCCTAGACCACCGACTAGCGGGTTCCTACGAGCAGTACTTC,CASLDHRLAGSYEQYF
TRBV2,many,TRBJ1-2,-,TGTGCCAGCAGCGGCCTGCTATCCCGGTGGGGCTACACCTTC,CASSGLLSRWGYTF
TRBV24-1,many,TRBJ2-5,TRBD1,TGTGCCACCAGCCCCCCGGGACAGCGGGAGACCCAGTACTTC,CATSPPGQRETQYF
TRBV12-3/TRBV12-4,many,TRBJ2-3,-,TGTGCCAGCACCCCTTTCGTCACCAACACAGATACGCAGTATTTT,CASTPFVTNTDTQYF
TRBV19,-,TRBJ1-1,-,TGTGCCAGTAGTATAAGATCCGACGGATACACTGAAGCTTTCTTT,CASSIRSDGYTEAFF
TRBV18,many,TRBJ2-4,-,TGTGCCAGCCTACCGGACCTAGACAAAAACATTCAGTACTTC,CASLPDLDKNIQYF
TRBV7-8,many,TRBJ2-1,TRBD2,TGTGCTAACCCAAGGGTGGGAGGGATGCCCTACAATGAGCAGTTCTTC,CANPRVGGMPYNEQFF
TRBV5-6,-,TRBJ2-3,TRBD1,TGTGCCAGCAGCTTGGTCAGGGGGCGACTGACAGATACGCAGTATTTT,CASSLVRGRLTDTQYF
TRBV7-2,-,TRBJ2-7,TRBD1,TGTGCCAGCAGCTTAGAGCAGGGGGCGCCCGAGCAGTACTTC,CASSLEQGAPEQYF
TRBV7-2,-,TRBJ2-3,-,TGTGCCAGCGGTCGCCGCACAGATACGCAGTATTTT,CASGRRTDTQYF
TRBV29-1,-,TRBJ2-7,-,TGCAGCGTTGAAGAAGGGACAACTAGCGTCGAGCAGTACTTC,CSVEEGTTSVEQYF
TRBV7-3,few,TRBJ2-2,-,TGTGCCAGCAGCCCACGGACAGCCGCGGACACCGGGGAGCTGTTTTTT,CASSPRTAADTGELFF
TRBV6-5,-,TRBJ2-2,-,TGTGCCAGCAGTTACCGCCCCGGAGAGCTGTTTTTT,CASSYRPGELFF
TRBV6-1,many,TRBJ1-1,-,TGTGCCAGCAGATTGCCTCAGAAGGACACTGAAGCTTTCTTT,CASRLPQKDTEAFF
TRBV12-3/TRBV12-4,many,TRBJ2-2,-,TGTGCCAGCAGTTTAAGGTGGAACACCGGGGAGCTGTTTTTT,CASSLRWNTGELFF
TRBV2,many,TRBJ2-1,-,TGTGCCAGCAGTGAAAATTCCAGGAGTGAGCAGTTCTTC,CASSENSRSEQFF
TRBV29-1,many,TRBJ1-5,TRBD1,TGCAGCGTCTCCACCGGGACAGGCAATCAGCCCCAGCATTTT,CSVSTGTGNQPQHF
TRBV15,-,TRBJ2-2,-,TGTGCCACCCAAGGGGACATTTTTAACACCGGGGAGCTGGTTTTT,CATQGDIFNTGELVF
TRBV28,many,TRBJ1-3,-,TGTGCCAGCAGTGGACAAAGATCCTTCTCTGGAAACACCATATATTTT,CASSGQRSFSGNTIYF
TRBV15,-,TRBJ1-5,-,TGTGCCACCAGCAGAGGGGCAGGGGCCAATCAGCCCCAGCATTTT,CATSRGAGANQPQHF